This entry lists 20 T cell receptor beta chains sequenced from one sample in a study of shared T cell receptors in the human thymus. The method was immunoSEQ multiplex PCR; TCRdb's version includes in-frame clones alone and lacks a portion of them. The sample contains hundreds of thousands of clones, roughly 88% of which appear only once. These data also formed part of another study, on human thymus T cells.

The sample comprised thymocytes. The receptors originated from a girl less than two years old with a congenital heart defect.

This clone was seen once. The rearrangement uses TRBV5-5 and TRBJ2-2; 8 nucleotides line up with TRBD2. The CDR3 totals 16 residues. Germline V gene sequence: CDR1 SGHKS, CDR2 YYEKEE (reference sequence). The ends lost 6 bases at V and 3 bases at J; junction bases unmatched: 10. In DNA, the CDR3 is TGTGCCAGCACCGGACGGGGGGGGGCCGACACCGGGGAGCTGTTTTTT. Protein sequence: CASTGRGGADTGELFF.

The V gene is TRBV5-8, the J gene TRBJ1-2, with 8 nucleotides matching TRBD1. Germline V gene lookup returns CDR1 SGHTS and CDR2 YDEGEE. This CDR3 spans 15 amino acids. Losses at the gene ends were 4 bases for V and 0 bases for J; bases not matched to a gene: 5. DNA of the CDR3: TGTGCCAGCAGCCATTGGGGACAGGCTAACTATGGCTACACCTTC. Its translation: CASSHWGQANYGYTF.

The V call is TRBV28, the J call TRBJ1-1, with D tentatively TRBD1 (6 bases). This CDR3 region has 14 residues. V dropped 3 bases and J dropped 1 base, with 9 bases sitting between them. Per germline, CDR1 MDHEN and CDR2 SYDVKM. CDR3 bases: TGTGCCAGCAGTTTCTGGGGGCAGAACACTGAAGCTTTCTTT. Translation gives CASSFWGQNTEAFF.

The J gene is TRBJ2-5, the V gene TRBV7-7; D ambiguous. V gave up 5 bases and J gave up 3 bases, with 10 bases separating them. Germline V CDR1 and CDR2: SSHAT, FNYEAQ (reference sequence). This CDR3 has 13 residues. Written as DNA, the CDR3 is TGTGCCAGCAGCCAACTATGGGAAGAGACCCAGTACTTC. Amino acid sequence: CASSQLWEETQYF.

V gene TRBV4-1 combines with J gene TRBJ1-3; TRBD1 agrees at 7 bases. V lost 9 bases to trimming and J lost 0 bases; unmatched junction nucleotides: 26. Germline CDR1 MGHRA, CDR2 YSYEKL. The CDR3 extends over 21 amino acids. The CDR3 sequence: CASSYYYRGLRAFYSGNTIYF. The DNA of the CDR3 is TGCGCCAGTAGCTATTATTACAGGGGCCTGCGTGCTTTTTACTCTGGAAACACCATATATTTT.

CDR3 loop: CASTAVHRGGNTEAFF. The CDR3, as DNA: TGCGCCAGCACCGCCGTCCACAGGGGGGGGAACACTGAAGCTTTCTTT. The chain is built from TRBV5-1 and TRBJ1-1; 8 bases agree with TRBD1. This CDR3 has 16 residues. Per germline, CDR1 SGHRS and CDR2 YFSETQ. V was clipped by 6 bases and J by 1 base; unmatched bases: 11.

Written as DNA, the CDR3 is TGCAGCGTTGAAGACGAAGGGGGCAGAGCTTTCTTT. As protein: CSVEDEGGRAFF. This rearrangement joins TRBV29-1 to TRBJ1-1; 7 nucleotides align to TRBD1. The CDR3 runs to 12 residues. Per the germline V gene, CDR1 is SQVTM and CDR2 is ANQGSEA. The J segment lost 10 bases and the V segment lost 0 bases, leaving 5 bases of the junction unmatched. Full variable domain (missing parts from reference TRBV29-1 and TRBJ1-1): SAVISQKPSRDICQRGTSLTIQCQVDSQVTMMFWYRQQPGQSLTLIATANQGSEATYESGFVIDKFPISRPNLTFSTLTVSNMSPEDSSIYLCSVEDEGGRAFFGQGTRLTVV.

This chain links TRBV28 with TRBJ1-2; D possibly corresponds to TRBD1 (5 bases). V was trimmed by 1 base and J by 6 bases, leaving 18 bases between them. Germline V gene data show CDR1 as MDHEN and CDR2 as SYDVKM. The CDR3 contains 16 residues. CDR3 nucleotide sequence: TGTGCCAGCAGTTTATTCGGGGGAGCCCTTGAAAATGGCTACACCTTC. Its protein product is CASSLFGGALENGYTF.

In nucleotides, the CDR3 is TGTGCCAGCAGTGAAGCGCTGAGATTCTACAATGAGCAGTTCTTC. Residues: CASSEALRFYNEQFF. This chain links TRBV6-1 with TRBJ2-1; D is ambiguous. The V end was cut by 0 bases, the J end by 3 bases, with 9 bases between. The CDR3 extends over 15 amino acids. CDR1 and CDR2 (germline): MNHNS, SASEGT.

The chain uses TRBV28 and TRBJ2-3, with TRBD2 matching over 11 bases. CDR3 size: 22 residues. The V gene end was trimmed by 5 bases and the J gene end by 0 bases; junction bases not matched to a gene: 22. Germline CDR1 MDHEN, CDR2 SYDVKM. The CDR3 nucleotides read TGTGCCAGCAGTGAGGTATTCATTTCGGGACTAGCGGTATATACTAGCACAGATACGCAGTATTTT. This codes for CASSEVFISGLAVYTSTDTQYF.

This clone was seen more than once but under ten times. The CDR3 loop reads CAISEPGLAGGPSYEQYF. CDR3 nucleotides: TGTGCCATCAGCGAACCGGGACTAGCGGGGGGGCCCTCCTACGAGCAGTACTTC. This chain joins TRBV10-3 and TRBJ2-7; TRBD2 matches at 16 bases. The length of the CDR3 is 18 residues. V was pared by 6 bases and J by 0 bases, with 8 bases of the junction left unmatched. Germline V lookup: CDR1 ENHRY, CDR2 SYGVKD.

This chain uses TRBV5-5 with TRBJ2-5; 8 bases align to TRBD1. Per the germline V gene, CDR1 is SGHKS and CDR2 is YYEKEE (reference sequence). V shed 4 bases, J shed 6 bases, and the junction held 8 bases outside the gene matches. The CDR3 loop spans 14 amino acids. DNA for the CDR3: TGTGCCAGCAGCCGTATCAGGGGGCCCAAGACCCAGTACTTC. This gives the protein CASSRIRGPKTQYF.

The gene calls are TRBV5-1 and TRBJ2-1; TRBD2 might be the D (5 bases). CDR1 and CDR2 (germline): SGHRS, YFSETQ. CDR3 size: 15 residues. Trimming stripped 5 bases from V and 2 bases from J, with 14 bases between. For the CDR3, the DNA is TGCGCCAGCAGTATCGCACGGGGAACCTACAATGAGCAGTTCTTC. It yields the protein CASSIARGTYNEQFF.

The chain uses TRBV23-1 and TRBJ2-2; 8 bases are a match to TRBD2. TRBV23-1 is recorded as an ORF, its role being uncertain. J lost 6 bases, V lost 8 bases, and 14 bases had no gene match. CDR3 length: 16 amino acids. CDR3 amino acids: CASRTAGGHRAGELFF. As DNA, the CDR3 is TGCGCCAGCCGGACGGCGGGGGGCCATAGGGCCGGGGAGCTGTTTTTT.

Details on this clone: At one boundary the junction diverges from the germline segment, which might be a read error. The gene calls are TRBV19 and TRBJ2-5; TRBD2 matches at 13 bases. The CDR3 is 20 residues long. Germline V gene sequence: CDR1 LNHDA, CDR2 SQIVND (reference sequence). The CDR3 DNA is TGTGCCAGTCGTATATCGGCCGGGACTAGCGGGGCTACACTCCAAGAGACCCAGTACTTC. Protein: CASRISAGTSGATLQETQYF.

J is TRBJ1-5 and V is TRBV15, with D uncertain. Germline-derived CDR1 and CDR2 are LNHNV and YYDKDF (reference sequence). Deletions cut 5 bases from V and 4 bases from J, with 9 bases between. The CDR3 is 13 amino acids. Here the CDR3 reads CATSQRGNQPQHF. The CDR3 DNA reads TGTGCCACCAGCCAGAGAGGTAATCAGCCCCAGCATTTT.

This chain connects TRBV6-5 to TRBJ1-6; D remains ambiguous. V shed 2 bases and J shed 9 bases, with 11 bases lying between them. Germline loops: CDR1 MNHEY, CDR2 SVGAGI. The CDR3 runs to 14 residues. The CDR3 is CASSYNPGFSPLHF. CDR3 bases: TGTGCCAGCAGTTACAATCCGGGATTTTCACCCCTCCACTTT.

This CDR3 reads CASSVLGGFPYEQYF. The CDR3 DNA sequence: TGTGCCAGCAGCGTCCTCGGGGGGTTTCCCTACGAGCAGTACTTC. This sequence joins TRBV7-2 and TRBJ2-7, with 7 positions matching TRBD2. There are 15 residues in the CDR3. With 5 bases clipped from V and 2 bases from J, the junction kept 9 bases outside the gene matches. The germline V gene has CDR1 SGHTA and CDR2 FQGNSA.

For the CDR3, the DNA is TGCGCCAGCAGCCAAGAGGTGGCAACCGGGGAGCTGTTTTTT. Translated, it gives CASSQEVATGELFF. J is TRBJ2-2 and V is TRBV4-1; no clear D gene. The V end lost 0 bases, the J end lost 5 bases, and 7 bases lay between the germline ends. The CDR3 has 14 amino acids. From germline, CDR1 is MGHRA and CDR2 YSYEKL.

The V call is TRBV5-1, the J call TRBJ1-2; TRBD1 matches at 7 bases. With V trimmed by 5 bases and J by 6 bases, 16 bases remained unmatched. Germline-derived CDR1 and CDR2 are SGHRS and YFSETQ. This CDR3 comprises 16 residues. This CDR3 is CASSRLGGRGSDGYTF. CDR3 DNA: TGCGCCAGCAGTCGGCTCGGCGGCAGGGGGTCCGATGGCTACACCTTC.